A selection of T cell receptor beta chains follows, all from one sample in a study of blood T cells in healthy people across ages. TCRdb itself ran the 5' RACE reads through MiXCR, one entry per CDR3 protein. Of roughly 1,100,000 distinct CDR3 sequences listed, about 23% are singletons. The sample was also reused in another study, on T cells of mothers and their children.

The sample consisted of blood. The receptors originated from a girl aged 2 to 9 in good health. CDR3s include the opening cysteine and the closing phenylalanine or tryptophan. Each record gives: clone size, J gene, D gene, V gene, CDR3 DNA, CDR3 protein. A D gene is named only where the DNA matches it firmly. Expanded clones are given a class, and other clones once, few, many or no size at all.

abundance: -
j_gene: TRBJ2-2
d_gene: -
v_gene: TRBV12-3/TRBV12-4
CDR3nt: TGTGCCAGCAAGGGGGGTGGCCCCGGGGAGCTGTTTTTT
CDR3aa: CASKGGGPGELFF

abundance: -
j_gene: TRBJ2-1
d_gene: TRBD2
v_gene: TRBV3-1
CDR3nt: TGTGCCAGCAGCCCCCGGGGGCTATTAGCGGGAGGGCCAGTGGGGTCCTACAATGAGCAGTTCTTC
CDR3aa: CASSPRGLLAGGPVGSYNEQFF

abundance: -
j_gene: TRBJ2-7
d_gene: -
v_gene: TRBV6-5
CDR3nt: TGTGCCGTCCGGGGAAATAGCTACGAGCAGTACTTC
CDR3aa: CAVRGNSYEQYF

abundance: few
j_gene: TRBJ1-4
d_gene: -
v_gene: TRBV7-9
CDR3nt: TGTGCCAGCAGCACCCAAGGGGAAAAACTGTTTTTT
CDR3aa: CASSTQGEKLFF

abundance: -
j_gene: TRBJ2-1
d_gene: TRBD1
v_gene: TRBV12-3/TRBV12-4
CDR3nt: TGTGCCAGCAGCCTACCAGGGGATCTCTCCGGGACAGGTATCAATGAGCAGTTCTTC
CDR3aa: CASSLPGDLSGTGINEQFF

abundance: -
j_gene: TRBJ2-3
d_gene: -
v_gene: TRBV7-2
CDR3nt: TGTGCCAGCAGCCCTAGGGGTGGTTCTAGCACAGATACGCAGTATTTT
CDR3aa: CASSPRGGSSTDTQYF

abundance: -
j_gene: TRBJ2-5
d_gene: TRBD1
v_gene: TRBV24-1
CDR3nt: TGTGCCACCACCGAGGGGACAGGGGAAGGAGAGACCCAGTACTTC
CDR3aa: CATTEGTGEGETQYF

abundance: few
j_gene: TRBJ2-3
d_gene: -
v_gene: TRBV20-1
CDR3nt: TGCAGTGCTAGAGACCCCCAGAGTGGTGTAACAGATACGCAGTATTTT
CDR3aa: CSARDPQSGVTDTQYF

abundance: few
j_gene: TRBJ2-2
d_gene: -
v_gene: TRBV7-2
CDR3nt: TGTGCCAGCAGCTTATCTCGGCGGGGCACCGGGGAGCTGTTTTTT
CDR3aa: CASSLSRRGTGELFF

abundance: -
j_gene: TRBJ1-1
d_gene: -
v_gene: TRBV6-2/TRBV6-3
CDR3nt: TGTGCCAGCAGTTCGGGCTTAAGGGCTGAAGCTTTCTTT
CDR3aa: CASSSGLRAEAFF

abundance: -
j_gene: TRBJ2-2
d_gene: -
v_gene: TRBV7-2
CDR3nt: TGTGCCAGCAGCCTCGGGACGGGCACCGGGGAGCTGTTTTTT
CDR3aa: CASSLGTGTGELFF

abundance: few
j_gene: TRBJ2-5
d_gene: TRBD2
v_gene: TRBV20-1
CDR3nt: TGCAGTGCTAGTGTTAGCGGGGGCCAAGAGACCCAGTACTTC
CDR3aa: CSASVSGGQETQYF

abundance: -
j_gene: TRBJ2-7
d_gene: -
v_gene: TRBV7-3
CDR3nt: TGTGCCAGCAGCTTAACACGGCAGGGAAGAACTTCCCACTACGAGCAGTACTTC
CDR3aa: CASSLTRQGRTSHYEQYF

abundance: -
j_gene: TRBJ2-3
d_gene: -
v_gene: TRBV7-2
CDR3nt: TGTGCCAGCAGCTTAGGCCAGGGGAGTTGGAATACGCAGTATTTT
CDR3aa: CASSLGQGSWNTQYF

abundance: -
j_gene: TRBJ1-1
d_gene: -
v_gene: TRBV12-5
CDR3nt: TGTGCTAGTGGTTCAGGTATGGGCACTGAAGCTTTCTTT
CDR3aa: CASGSGMGTEAFF

abundance: -
j_gene: TRBJ2-7
d_gene: TRBD2
v_gene: TRBV20-1
CDR3nt: TGCAGTGCCGGTGAGACTAGCGGGTACGAGCAGTACTTC
CDR3aa: CSAGETSGYEQYF

abundance: few
j_gene: TRBJ2-7
d_gene: TRBD2
v_gene: TRBV7-2
CDR3nt: TGTGCCAGCAGCCCAAGACTAGCGGGAGGGAAGAACGAGCAGTACTTC
CDR3aa: CASSPRLAGGKNEQYF

abundance: few
j_gene: TRBJ1-1
d_gene: -
v_gene: TRBV29-1
CDR3nt: TGCAGCGTTGAACCCAGGGTGAACACTGAAGCTTTCTTT
CDR3aa: CSVEPRVNTEAFF

abundance: -
j_gene: TRBJ2-7
d_gene: -
v_gene: TRBV20-1
CDR3nt: TGCAGTGCTAGGGACGGGGGCAGGGGGGACTACGAGCAGTACTTC
CDR3aa: CSARDGGRGDYEQYF

abundance: -
j_gene: TRBJ2-5
d_gene: -
v_gene: TRBV16
CDR3nt: TGTGCCAGCAGCCAATTCGACGAGACCCAGTACTTC
CDR3aa: CASSQFDETQYF

abundance: few
j_gene: TRBJ2-7
d_gene: TRBD1
v_gene: TRBV6-6
CDR3nt: TGTGCCAGCAGCGTAGGGGACAGGAGCTACGAGCAGTACTTC
CDR3aa: CASSVGDRSYEQYF

abundance: -
j_gene: TRBJ2-4
d_gene: -
v_gene: TRBV4-1
CDR3nt: TGCGCCAGCAGCCAAGATAAAGGGGTATCACTAGCCAAAAACATTCAGTACTTC
CDR3aa: CASSQDKGVSLAKNIQYF

abundance: -
j_gene: TRBJ2-5
d_gene: TRBD2
v_gene: TRBV29-1
CDR3nt: TGCAGCGTTGAAGCGGTCTATAGCGGGGGGGCCGTAGAGACCCAGTACTTC
CDR3aa: CSVEAVYSGGAVETQYF

abundance: -
j_gene: TRBJ2-6
d_gene: -
v_gene: TRBV6-1
CDR3nt: TGTGCCAGCAGTCGGCGTTTCTCCTCTGGGGCCAACGTCCTGACTTTC
CDR3aa: CASSRRFSSGANVLTF

abundance: few
j_gene: TRBJ2-7
d_gene: -
v_gene: TRBV27
CDR3nt: TGTGCCAGCGGGGTCGGGGAGCAGTACTTC
CDR3aa: CASGVGEQYF

abundance: few
j_gene: TRBJ1-1
d_gene: -
v_gene: TRBV4-3
CDR3nt: TGCGCCAGCAGCCAAGACAACTGGGGAACTGAAGCTTTCTTT
CDR3aa: CASSQDNWGTEAFF

abundance: -
j_gene: TRBJ1-5
d_gene: -
v_gene: TRBV6-2/TRBV6-3
CDR3nt: TGTGCCAGCAGTTACTCCAGGGGCGACCAGCCCCAGCATTTT
CDR3aa: CASSYSRGDQPQHF

abundance: -
j_gene: TRBJ2-2
d_gene: TRBD2
v_gene: TRBV5-1
CDR3nt: TGCGCCAGCAGGACTAGCGCGTCCCGTGATCCCGGGGAGCTGTTTTTT
CDR3aa: CASRTSASRDPGELFF

abundance: -
j_gene: TRBJ2-1
d_gene: -
v_gene: TRBV28
CDR3nt: TGTGCCAGCAGCCAAACCGCTGCTAGATCACCGTACAATGAGCAGTTCTTC
CDR3aa: CASSQTAARSPYNEQFF

abundance: once
j_gene: TRBJ1-3
d_gene: -
v_gene: TRBV6-4
CDR3nt: TGTGCTCAGCAGAGACTGGGGGGTTTTGAAGTGGCCCTGGGAGGCTGTGCTCTGGGCACCATATATTTT
CDR3aa: CAQQRLGGFEVALGGCALGTIYF

abundance: -
j_gene: TRBJ1-5
d_gene: -
v_gene: TRBV4-1
CDR3nt: TGCGCCAGCAGCCAAGAAGCGAGGGGAAGGTATCAGCCCCAGCATTTT
CDR3aa: CASSQEARGRYQPQHF

abundance: few
j_gene: TRBJ2-5
d_gene: -
v_gene: TRBV10-3
CDR3nt: TGTGCCATCAGTGACTATGAGGAGACCCAGTACTTC
CDR3aa: CAISDYEETQYF

abundance: -
j_gene: TRBJ2-7
d_gene: -
v_gene: TRBV21-1
CDR3nt: TGTGCCAGCAGCAGGGAGACCCACTACGAGCAGTACTTC
CDR3aa: CASSRETHYEQYF

abundance: -
j_gene: TRBJ2-7
d_gene: -
v_gene: TRBV7-9
CDR3nt: TGTGCCAGCACCCCAGACGGCTACTACGAGCAGTACTTC
CDR3aa: CASTPDGYYEQYF

abundance: few
j_gene: TRBJ2-7
d_gene: -
v_gene: TRBV9
CDR3nt: TGTGCCAGCTCGGGACGGACCTACGAGCAGTACTTC
CDR3aa: CASSGRTYEQYF

abundance: -
j_gene: TRBJ2-5
d_gene: -
v_gene: TRBV27
CDR3nt: TGTGCCAGCAGTTTACTAGGACGGGGTGAAGAGCAGTACTTC
CDR3aa: CASSLLGRGEEQYF

abundance: few
j_gene: TRBJ2-5
d_gene: -
v_gene: TRBV25-1
CDR3nt: TGTGCCAGCAACGGCGGGCCCCAAGAGACCCAGTACTTC
CDR3aa: CASNGGPQETQYF

abundance: few
j_gene: TRBJ2-3
d_gene: TRBD2
v_gene: TRBV3-1
CDR3nt: TGTGCCAGCAGCCTATCAGCGGGGAGCGTTGATACGCAGTATTTT
CDR3aa: CASSLSAGSVDTQYF

abundance: few
j_gene: TRBJ2-7
d_gene: -
v_gene: TRBV2
CDR3nt: TGTGCCAGCAGGGACCAAGGACGTTCCTACGAGCAGTACTTC
CDR3aa: CASRDQGRSYEQYF

abundance: -
j_gene: TRBJ2-1
d_gene: -
v_gene: TRBV5-1
CDR3nt: TGCGCCAGCAGCCCGGCAAGTGGGGCGGTTGAGCAGTTCTTC
CDR3aa: CASSPASGAVEQFF

abundance: few
j_gene: TRBJ2-5
d_gene: -
v_gene: TRBV5-1
CDR3nt: TGCGCCAGCAGCTCCCGGGACTCACGGCCGGTGTACTTC
CDR3aa: CASSSRDSRPVYF

abundance: -
j_gene: TRBJ2-1
d_gene: TRBD2
v_gene: TRBV7-8
CDR3nt: TGTGCCAGCAGCCTAGCCCTAGCGGGAGATAACAATGAGCAGTTCTTC
CDR3aa: CASSLALAGDNNEQFF

abundance: few
j_gene: TRBJ1-1
d_gene: -
v_gene: TRBV12-3/TRBV12-4
CDR3nt: TGTGCCAGCAGTTTGGGACTAGGAGCTTTCTTT
CDR3aa: CASSLGLGAFF

abundance: -
j_gene: TRBJ2-1
d_gene: -
v_gene: TRBV10-2
CDR3nt: TGCGCCAGCGTATCTGCCGGGAACTCCAACAATGAGCAGTTCTTC
CDR3aa: CASVSAGNSNNEQFF

abundance: few
j_gene: TRBJ2-5
d_gene: -
v_gene: TRBV29-1
CDR3nt: TGCAGCGTTGGTGGCTCTTTGGGGACCCAGTACTTC
CDR3aa: CSVGGSLGTQYF

abundance: -
j_gene: TRBJ2-7
d_gene: -
v_gene: TRBV7-8
CDR3nt: TGTGCCAGCAGCTTATCTTGGGGAGCCTACGAGCAGTACTTC
CDR3aa: CASSLSWGAYEQYF

abundance: -
j_gene: TRBJ2-7
d_gene: TRBD1
v_gene: TRBV9
CDR3nt: TGTGCCAGCAGCGAGGGACAGGGTACCGAGCAGTACTTC
CDR3aa: CASSEGQGTEQYF

abundance: once
j_gene: TRBJ2-3
d_gene: -
v_gene: TRBV4-2
CDR3nt: TGTGCCAGCAGCCAAGAAGGCAGCCGGACAGATACGCAGTATTTT
CDR3aa: CASSQEGSRTDTQYF

abundance: few
j_gene: TRBJ1-2
d_gene: -
v_gene: TRBV29-1
CDR3nt: TGCAGCGTTGACGAGAATGGCTACACCTTC
CDR3aa: CSVDENGYTF

abundance: few
j_gene: TRBJ2-7
d_gene: TRBD2
v_gene: TRBV4-1
CDR3nt: TGCGCCAGCAGCCAAGATCAGCGGGGAATTTACGAGCAGTACTTC
CDR3aa: CASSQDQRGIYEQYF

abundance: -
j_gene: TRBJ2-5
d_gene: -
v_gene: TRBV7-9
CDR3nt: TGTGCCAGCAGCTCAACGGTGGCCCAGGCTCTCGACTGGGAGACCCAGTACTTC
CDR3aa: CASSSTVAQALDWETQYF

abundance: few
j_gene: TRBJ2-3
d_gene: -
v_gene: TRBV7-3
CDR3nt: TGTGCCAGTCAAGAAGTCGGGGGAATCACAGATACGCAGTATTTT
CDR3aa: CASQEVGGITDTQYF

abundance: -
j_gene: TRBJ2-5
d_gene: -
v_gene: TRBV29-1
CDR3nt: TGCAGCGTTGAAGTAGGTTGGGGCGCCGAGACCCAGTACTTC
CDR3aa: CSVEVGWGAETQYF

abundance: few
j_gene: TRBJ2-3
d_gene: -
v_gene: TRBV7-2
CDR3nt: TGTGCCAGCAGCACCCGAAGGGGCCCAGATACGCAGTATTTT
CDR3aa: CASSTRRGPDTQYF

abundance: -
j_gene: TRBJ2-1
d_gene: -
v_gene: TRBV28
CDR3nt: TGTGCCAGCAGTGAGAACCGGGGAGCATACAATGAGCAGTTCTTC
CDR3aa: CASSENRGAYNEQFF

abundance: -
j_gene: TRBJ1-2
d_gene: -
v_gene: TRBV18
CDR3nt: TGTGCCAGCTCACCAAAGGAGAACGGACCCTATGGCTACACCTTC
CDR3aa: CASSPKENGPYGYTF

abundance: few
j_gene: TRBJ1-1
d_gene: -
v_gene: TRBV4-1
CDR3nt: TGCGCCAGCAGCCAAGAAGGGACAAGAGGCACTGAAGCTTTCTTT
CDR3aa: CASSQEGTRGTEAFF